One and the same sample provided the 28 T cell receptor beta chains below, sequenced in a study of shared clonotypes between healthy human individuals. Assay used: immunoSEQ multiplex PCR; TCRdb lists only in-frame clones, some missing. The data show around 1 million clones, about 80% seen once. The sequencing sample was made of memory CD4+ T cells sorted from blood. Subset of the sample: CD45RA-negative fraction. These receptors originate from a man aged 18 to 29 in good health.

This clone was counted a few times. V gene TRBV30 combines with J gene TRBJ1-2; the D gene is possibly TRBD1 (6 bases). Germline V lookup: CDR1 GTSNPN, CDR2 SVGIG (reference sequence). The CDR3 extends over 11 amino acids. V was pared by 6 bases and J by 8 bases, with 13 bases between. CDR3 loop: CACLQGYGYTF. CDR3 nucleotides: TGTGCCTGTCTACAGGGTTACGGCTACACCTTC.

The CDR3 region has the DNA TGTGCCAGCAGCTTAAAGGGGAGAAACTGGGCCAGTGGGGAGACCCAGTACTTC. Translated, it gives CASSLKGRNWASGETQYF. The chain joins TRBV5-6 to TRBJ2-5; D assignment may be TRBD1 or TRBD2 (5 bases each). The germline CDR1 and CDR2 sequences are SGHDT and YYEEEE. This CDR3 has 18 amino acids. Between the trimmed V and J ends, which lost 2 bases and 5 bases, there was a span of 25 bases.

This clone was detected a few times. Other DNA variants within this sample encode the same CDR3. The chain uses TRBV5-1 and TRBJ2-3; D perhaps matches TRBD2 (6 bases). Germline CDR1 and CDR2: SGHRS and YFSETQ. Trimming left V 0 bases short and J 0 bases short, with 8 bases between. This CDR3 spans 15 amino acids. This CDR3 is CASSLDGTSTDTQYF. Written as DNA, the CDR3 is TGCGCCAGCAGCTTGGACGGGACTAGCACAGATACGCAGTATTTT.

This clone was seen a few times. The chain joins TRBV10-1 to TRBJ1-6, with D unclear. The CDR3 totals 13 residues. Germline V gene lookup returns CDR1 WNHNN and CDR2 SYGVQD (reference sequence). With 8 bases removed from V and 10 bases from J, the gap between germline ends came to 15 bases. The CDR3 DNA is TGCGCCAGCTCCGAGGAGGTTCGCTCACCCCTCCACTTT. Amino acids: CASSEEVRSPLHF.

This chain uses TRBV5-4 with TRBJ1-6; D is uncertain. V was clipped by 3 bases and J by 6 bases, with 13 bases between them. This CDR3 has 15 amino acids. Germline V gives CDR1 SGHNT, CDR2 YYREEE (reference sequence). The CDR3: CASSSETNLNSPLHF. CDR3 bases: TGTGCCAGCAGCTCTGAGACAAACCTTAATTCACCCCTCCACTTT.

This chain joins TRBV27 and TRBJ1-5, with 10 bases that match TRBD1. The CDR3 runs 15 residues. With 6 bases clipped from V and 3 bases from J, the junction kept 5 bases outside the gene matches. CDR1 and CDR2 from the germline V gene are MNHEY and SMNVEV (reference sequence). The DNA of the CDR3 is TGTGCCAGCAGGCCGGGACAGGGGAACAATCAGCCCCAGCATTTT. It is translated as CASRPGQGNNQPQHF.

This clone was counted between two and nine times. The gene calls are TRBV6-5 and TRBJ1-3; 10 bases agree with TRBD1. Germline V lookup: CDR1 MNHEY, CDR2 SVGAGI. The CDR3 loop spans 14 amino acids. Germline trimming cut 0 bases from V and 12 bases from J; bases unmatched to any gene: 5. CDR3 DNA sequence: TGTGCCAGCAGTTACTCGAAAGGGACAGGGGTCATATATTTT. Its protein product is CASSYSKGTGVIYF.

The V gene is TRBV4-1, the J gene TRBJ2-3; possibly TRBD1 for D (6 bases). The germline V and J ends were trimmed by 0 bases and 4 bases, with 11 bases remaining between them. CDR3 size: 15 residues. The germline V gene encodes CDR1 MGHRA and CDR2 YSYEKL. The CDR3 loop is CASSQEGHTPDTQYF. CDR3 sequence (DNA): TGCGCCAGCAGCCAAGAGGGACACACACCAGATACGCAGTATTTT.

Of note for this clone: Other DNA sequences of this sample code for an identical CDR3. This rearrangement joins TRBV9 to TRBJ2-6; D unclear. Germline CDR1 is SGDLS and CDR2 is YYNGEE. The CDR3 consists of 15 residues. V shed 0 bases and J shed 0 bases, with 4 bases lying between them. The CDR3 DNA reads TGTGCCAGCAGCGTAGGAAGCTCTGGGGCCAACGTCCTGACTTTC. Amino acid sequence: CASSVGSSGANVLTF.

This chain connects TRBV28 to TRBJ2-1; unclear D gene. The V gene's germline CDR1 is MDHEN and CDR2 SYDVKM. This CDR3 has 13 residues. Trimming cost V 5 bases and J 10 bases, with 15 bases left between them. The CDR3 spells CASSVPRRFEQFF. Written as DNA, the CDR3 is TGTGCCAGCAGTGTCCCCAGACGGTTCGAGCAGTTCTTC.

The V and J genes are TRBV2 and TRBJ2-3; possibly TRBD1 for D (5 bases). This CDR3 is 14 amino acids long. Trimming pared 4 bases from V and 4 bases from J, leaving 12 bases between. Germline loops: CDR1 SNHLY, CDR2 FYNNEI. The CDR3 loop reads CASSVRRAPDTQYF. The CDR3 DNA reads as TGTGCCAGCAGTGTCCGCAGGGCCCCAGATACGCAGTATTTT.

The genes are TRBV6-1 and TRBJ1-1, with D maybe TRBD1 (6 bases). CDR3 size: 15 residues. Germline CDR1 MNHNS, CDR2 SASEGT. Trimming removed 6 bases at V and 6 bases at J, with 20 bases between. The CDR3 bases are TGTGCCAGCAGCGGATGGGAAACAGGGAGGGCTGAAGCTTTCTTT. Translating it yields CASSGWETGRAEAFF.

This chain joins TRBV4-3 and TRBJ1-6, with D tentatively TRBD1 (5 bases). V lost 0 bases and J 7 bases, leaving 10 bases between the germline ends. CDR1 and CDR2 from the germline V gene are LGHNA and YSLEER. This CDR3 has 15 residues. CDR3 protein: CASSQDRGFNSPLHF. As DNA, the CDR3 is TGCGCCAGCAGCCAAGATCGGGGGTTCAATTCACCCCTCCACTTT.

This chain connects TRBV29-1 to TRBJ1-6; TRBD1 agrees at 7 bases. V was pared by 4 bases and J by 8 bases, with 5 bases of the junction left unmatched. The CDR3 is 13 residues long. Germline V lookup: CDR1 SQVTM, CDR2 ANQGSEA. The CDR3 nucleotides read TGCAGCGTTGCCGGGACAGAAGATTCACCCCTCCACTTT. Protein product: CSVAGTEDSPLHF.

The rearrangement links TRBV6-6 to TRBJ1-4, with 7 bases fitting TRBD1. Germline lookup yields CDR1 MNHNY and CDR2 SVGAGI (reference sequence). Trimming cost V 5 bases and J 0 bases; bases outside gene matches: 3. This CDR3 region has 15 residues. CDR3 sequence (DNA): TGTGCCAGCAGTAGGGGACAGCCAACTAATGAAAAACTGTTTTTT. This sequence encodes CASSRGQPTNEKLFF.

The V and J genes are TRBV11-2 and TRBJ2-5, with TRBD2 matching over 10 bases. J lost 14 bases, V lost 5 bases, and 5 bases had no gene match. CDR1 and CDR2 from the germline V gene are SGHAT and FQNNGV. CDR3 size: 11 residues. In nucleotides, the CDR3 is TGTGCCAGCAGCCTCGGGACTAGCGCTTACTTC. Translating gives CASSLGTSAYF.

V usage is TRBV10-2 and J usage is TRBJ2-1; 12 nucleotides agree with TRBD2. The germline gives CDR1 WSHSY, CDR2 SAAADI. This CDR3 comprises 15 residues. The J segment lost 9 bases and the V segment lost 8 bases, leaving 11 bases of the junction unmatched. The CDR3 DNA follows: TGCGCCAGCCATGCCGGACTAGCGGGGCCGCGTGAGCAGTTCTTC. Translation gives CASHAGLAGPREQFF.

V usage is TRBV7-2 and J usage is TRBJ1-6, with 10 bases matching TRBD1. This CDR3 has 15 amino acids. Trimming removed 3 bases from V and 7 bases from J; junction bases left unmatched: 3. CDR1 and CDR2 from the germline V gene are SGHTA and FQGNSA. The CDR3 protein is CASSLDRGVNSPLHF. The DNA of the CDR3 is TGTGCCAGCAGCTTGGACAGGGGGGTCAATTCACCCCTCCACTTT.

The rearrangement links TRBV4-3 to TRBJ2-3, with 13 nucleotides matching TRBD2. The CDR3 runs 19 residues. V gave up 1 base and J gave up 7 bases; unmatched junction bases: 14. Germline CDR1 reads LGHNA; CDR2 reads YSLEER. CDR3 nucleotides: TGCGCCAGCAGCCAAGCACCACTAGCGGGGGGGAACAACGGTTATACGCAGTATTTT. Amino acids: CASSQAPLAGGNNGYTQYF.

This clone was seen only once. A much larger clone lies a single base off, so this may be a read error. Within the sample, other DNA sequences also encode this same CDR3. The chain is built from TRBV6-7 and TRBJ1-5, with D perhaps matching TRBD1 (5 bases). TRBV6-7 is marked as an open reading frame, function uncertain. This CDR3 has 16 residues. V dropped 7 bases and J dropped 0 bases, with 16 bases sitting between them. CDR3 nucleotide sequence: TGTGCCAGCACTGTGACGGGGCACTATAGCAATCAGCCCCAGCATTTT. Translation: CASTVTGHYSNQPQHF.

The chain carries TRBV5-1 and TRBJ1-1; possibly TRBD1 for D (5 bases). V lost 4 bases to trimming and J lost 1 base, with 17 bases between them. This CDR3 has 16 residues. CDR1 and CDR2 from the germline V gene are SGHRS and YFSETQ. CDR3 DNA: TGCGCCAGCAGCCCCCGACCGGGGGTATCGAACACTGAAGCTTTCTTT. Its protein is CASSPRPGVSNTEAFF.

The chain has TRBV29-1 and TRBJ2-6; 8 positions agree with TRBD1. This CDR3 region has 15 residues. Germline CDR1 is SQVTM and CDR2 is ANQGSEA. V shed 6 bases, J shed 0 bases, and the junction held 4 bases outside the gene matches. CDR3 amino acids: CSVGTGNSGANVLTF. The CDR3 coding sequence is TGCAGCGTAGGGACAGGCAACTCTGGGGCCAACGTCCTGACTTTC.

This chain links TRBV10-3 with TRBJ2-3, with no clear D. Germline V CDR1 and CDR2: ENHRY, SYGVKD. CDR3 length equals 12 residues. V shed 4 bases and J shed 1 base, with 3 bases lying between them. CDR3 DNA: TGTGCCATCAGTGTCCGCACAGATACGCAGTATTTT. This sequence encodes CAISVRTDTQYF.

The chain carries TRBV5-6 and TRBJ1-5; 8 bases align to TRBD1. Losses at the gene ends were 2 bases for V and 4 bases for J; bases not matched to a gene: 5. Germline values: CDR1 SGHDT, CDR2 YYEEEE. The CDR3 spans 15 residues. The CDR3 protein is CASSLRQGLNQPQHF. In DNA, the CDR3 is TGTGCCAGCAGCTTACGACAGGGGTTGAATCAGCCCCAGCATTTT. Combining the CDR3 with reference TRBV5-6 and TRBJ1-5 gives the whole variable domain DAGVTQSPTHLIKTRGQQVTLRCSPKSGHDTVSWYQQALGQGPQFIFQYYEEEERQRGNFPDRFSGHQFPNYSSELNVNALLLGDSALYLCASSLRQGLNQPQHFGDGTRLSIL.

The CDR3 nucleotides read TGTGCCAGCAGCCGACTAGATTTATACGAGCAGTACTTC. Translation: CASSRLDLYEQYF. The rearrangement links TRBV7-2 to TRBJ2-7, with D possibly matching TRBD2 (6 bases). Trimming took 5 bases from V and 4 from J, leaving 12 bases between them. CDR1 is SGHTA, CDR2 FQGNSA, per germline. This CDR3 is 13 amino acids long.

This chain joins TRBV6-6 and TRBJ2-1; D call uncertain. The V end was cut by 2 bases, the J end by 1 base, with 9 bases between. CDR1 is MNHNY and CDR2 is SVGAGI in the germline V gene (reference sequence). The length of the CDR3 is 15 residues. The DNA for the CDR3 is TGTGCCAGCAGTTACCCAGGTGTTTCCTACAATGAGCAGTTCTTC. Translation: CASSYPGVSYNEQFF.

This rearrangement joins TRBV6-5 to TRBJ1-3; no definite D call. Germline V gene data show CDR1 as MNHEY and CDR2 as SVGAGI. This CDR3 is 15 amino acids long. The V end was cut by 2 bases, the J end by 0 bases, with 8 bases between. CDR3: CASSYDSNSGNTIYF. CDR3 DNA sequence: TGTGCCAGCAGTTACGACTCGAACTCTGGAAACACCATATATTTT.

V gene TRBV10-3 combines with J gene TRBJ2-2; 8 bases agree with TRBD2. Germline lookup yields CDR1 ENHRY and CDR2 SYGVKD. V lost 11 bases to trimming and J lost 0 bases; unmatched junction nucleotides: 14. The CDR3 loop spans 17 amino acids. CDR3 coding DNA: TGTGCCGCGGCAGGAGATAGCGGGGCCACGAACACCGGGGAGCTGTTTTTT. It is translated as CAAAGDSGATNTGELFF.